These 20 T cell receptor beta chains came from one sample sequenced in a study of blood T cell repertoires in COVID-19. Assay: immunoSEQ multiplex PCR; the TCRdb copy retains only in-frame clones and omits some. The sample yields under 200,000 clones, more than 65% seen once. Sample: PBMCs or T cells enriched from blood (not recorded which). The receptors derive from a man between 60 and 75 years old who had recovered from COVID-19.

This chain uses TRBV18 with TRBJ2-2; 11 bases map to TRBD1. The V and J ends lost 3 bases and 5 bases, in that order; junction bases with no gene match: 2. The CDR3 runs 15 residues. Germline CDR1 KGHSH, CDR2 LQKENI. Here the CDR3 reads CASSPDRGRTGELFF. In nucleotides, the CDR3 is TGTGCCAGCTCACCGGACAGGGGGCGGACCGGGGAGCTGTTTTTT.

This chain joins TRBV2 and TRBJ2-1, with 8 bases fitting TRBD2. CDR1 and CDR2 (germline): SNHLY, FYNNEI. There are 15 residues in the CDR3. V lost 7 bases and J lost 4; bases outside the gene matches: 9. The CDR3: CASMGTRTFYNEQFF. The CDR3 DNA follows: TGTGCCAGCATGGGGACTAGAACTTTTTACAATGAGCAGTTCTTC.

The V call is TRBV28, the J call TRBJ1-5; 8 bases agree with TRBD1. Unmatched junction bases numbered 4, after V lost 2 bases and J lost 7 bases. The CDR3 runs to 14 residues. The germline V gene encodes CDR1 MDHEN and CDR2 SYDVKM. CDR3 loop: CASSLQGARQPQHF. CDR3 nucleotides: TGTGCCAGCAGTTTACAGGGGGCACGGCAGCCCCAGCATTTT.

The chain recombines TRBV30 with TRBJ2-5; TRBD1 matches 10 bases. The CDR3 loop spans 14 amino acids. Germline CDR1 is GTSNPN and CDR2 is SVGIG (reference sequence). The J segment lost 3 bases and the V segment lost 2 bases, leaving 3 bases of the junction unmatched. The CDR3 DNA sequence: TGTGCCTGGAGTCCCGGGACAGGGGAAGAGACCCAGTACTTC. This encodes CAWSPGTGEETQYF.

The rearrangement joins TRBV19 to TRBJ2-2; maybe TRBD2 (5 bases). The germline gives CDR1 LNHDA, CDR2 SQIVND (reference sequence). With 3 bases removed from V and 4 bases from J, the gap between germline ends came to 12 bases. This CDR3 comprises 15 residues. For the CDR3, the DNA is TGTGCCAGTAGTATGGAGAGGGCCCGCACCGGGGAGCTGTTTTTT. Amino acid sequence: CASSMERARTGELFF.

The V gene is TRBV6-5, the J gene TRBJ1-5, with 7 bases that match TRBD1. Germline lookup yields CDR1 MNHEY and CDR2 SVGAGI. The ends lost 10 bases at V and 6 bases at J; junction bases unmatched: 6. This CDR3 comprises 12 residues. CDR3 protein: CATRQGPQPQHF. The CDR3 DNA follows: TGTGCCACCAGACAGGGCCCTCAGCCCCAGCATTTT.

This chain links TRBV9 with TRBJ2-1; 9 bases fit TRBD2. The CDR3 has 15 residues. Per germline, CDR1 SGDLS and CDR2 YYNGEE. The ends lost 3 bases at V and 0 bases at J; junction bases unmatched: 1. The CDR3 here is CASSDSGSSYNEQFF. In DNA form, the CDR3 reads TGTGCCAGCAGCGATAGCGGGAGCTCCTACAATGAGCAGTTCTTC.

In its sample, this clone was seen a few times. The chain joins TRBV11-2 to TRBJ1-6, with unresolved D. The V end was cut by 1 base, the J end by 7 bases, with 11 bases between. The germline CDR1 and CDR2 sequences are SGHAT and FQNNGV. The CDR3 spans 15 residues. Here the CDR3 DNA reads TGTGCCAGCAGCTTAGCGGGGAGAGGCAATTCACCCCTCCACTTT. Its translation: CASSLAGRGNSPLHF. The whole variable domain, filled in from reference TRBV11-2 and TRBJ1-6, reads EAGVAQSPRYKIIEKRQSVAFWCNPISGHATLYWYQQILGQGPKLLIQFQNNGVVDDSQLPKDRFSAERLKGVDSTLKIQPAKLEDSAVYLCASSLAGRGNSPLHFGNGTRLTVT.

The count of this clone is one. The chain recombines TRBV5-1 with TRBJ1-4, with a possible D match to TRBD1 (5 bases). Germline loops: CDR1 SGHRS, CDR2 YFSETQ. CDR3 length: 16 residues. The V end was cut by 3 bases, the J end by 4 bases, with 16 bases between. In nucleotides, the CDR3 is TGCGCCAGCAGCTACGGGGCCTCAGCGGGTAATGAAAAACTGTTTTTT. This translates into CASSYGASAGNEKLFF.

The CDR3 here is CASSPMDRAAYGYTF. For the CDR3, the DNA is TGTGCCAGTAGTCCAATGGACAGGGCCGCCTATGGCTACACCTTC. This chain uses TRBV19 with TRBJ1-2, with 8 bases that match TRBD1. V was clipped by 5 bases and J by 4 bases; unmatched bases: 9. The CDR3 runs to 15 residues. Germline V lookup: CDR1 LNHDA, CDR2 SQIVND (reference sequence).

The rearrangement joins TRBV27 to TRBJ1-2; the D is unclear. V dropped 6 bases and J dropped 4 bases, with 9 bases sitting between them. Germline CDR1 reads MNHEY; CDR2 reads SMNVEV (reference sequence). The CDR3 is made up of 12 amino acids. In nucleotides, the CDR3 is TGTGCCAGCAGCCTCCCGGGCTATGGCTACACCTTC. Amino acids: CASSLPGYGYTF.

The chain couples TRBV28 to TRBJ1-2, with 7 positions matching TRBD1. This CDR3 spans 12 amino acids. CDR1 is MDHEN and CDR2 is SYDVKM in the germline V gene. The V segment lost 10 bases and the J segment 2 bases; nucleotides outside the gene matches: 4. CDR3 in amino acids: CATTGDNYGYTF. DNA of the CDR3: TGTGCCACAACAGGGGACAACTATGGCTACACCTTC.

Of note for this clone: Other DNA sequences in the sample encode the same CDR3. The gene calls are TRBV5-1 and TRBJ1-5, with D perhaps matching TRBD1 (5 bases). Per germline, CDR1 SGHRS and CDR2 YFSETQ. This CDR3 is 15 amino acids long. Trimming stripped 1 base from V and 0 bases from J, with 8 bases between. CDR3 DNA: TGCGCCAGCAGCTTGTCGGGGGGTAGCAATCAGCCCCAGCATTTT. Its translation: CASSLSGGSNQPQHF. Complete variable domain (other parts from reference TRBV5-1 and TRBJ1-5): KAGVTQTPRYLIKTRGQQVTLSCSPISGHRSVSWYQQTPGQGLQFLFEYFSETQRNKGNFPGRFSGRQFSNSRSEMNVSTLELGDSALYLCASSLSGGSNQPQHFGDGTRLSIL.

The genes are TRBV2 and TRBJ1-1; possible D gene TRBD1, 5 bases. Trimming took off 6 bases at V and 3 bases at J, with 17 bases between the two ends. This CDR3 is 15 amino acids long. Looked up from germline, CDR1 is SNHLY and CDR2 is FYNNEI. This CDR3 reads CASRSRTGGDTEAFF. The CDR3 DNA is TGTGCCAGCAGGTCCAGGACCGGGGGGGACACTGAAGCTTTCTTT.

The gene calls are TRBV13 and TRBJ1-1; D is possibly TRBD1 (6 bases). The CDR3 runs to 14 residues. Trimming stripped 6 bases from V and 0 bases from J, with 11 bases between. CDR1 and CDR2 (germline): PRHDT, FYEKMQ (reference sequence). CDR3 nucleotides: TGTGCCAGCAGTGGGGGGGCTCTGAACACTGAAGCTTTCTTT. Its protein is CASSGGALNTEAFF. The full variable domain, its missing parts supplied by reference TRBV13 and TRBJ1-1, is AAGVIQSPRHLIKEKRETATLKCYPIPRHDTVYWYQQGPGQDPQFLISFYEKMQSDKGSIPDRFSAQQFSDYHSELNMSSLELGDSALYFCASSGGALNTEAFFGQGTRLTVV.

The sample holds one count of this clone. V usage is TRBV5-1 and J usage is TRBJ1-2, with 7 bases fitting TRBD1. Germline V CDR1 and CDR2: SGHRS, YFSETQ. The CDR3 contains 16 residues. Trimming removed 3 bases from V and 1 base from J; junction bases left unmatched: 9. The chain's CDR3 is CASSWNAGTDNYGYTF. The CDR3 DNA reads TGCGCCAGCAGCTGGAACGCCGGGACAGATAACTATGGCTACACCTTC.

CDR3 protein: CASRDRGGPNTGELFF. The CDR3 bases are TGTGCCAGTAGGGATCGAGGGGGTCCGAACACCGGGGAGCTGTTTTTT. V and J are TRBV19 and TRBJ2-2; a possible D gene is TRBD1 (6 bases). CDR3 length equals 16 residues. Trimming shortened V by 6 bases and J by 0 bases, and 14 bases separated the two germline ends. Germline V gives CDR1 LNHDA, CDR2 SQIVND (reference sequence).

V usage is TRBV15 and J usage is TRBJ2-1; D perhaps matches TRBD1 (5 bases). V was trimmed by 5 bases and J by 4 bases, leaving 9 bases between them. Germline V gives CDR1 LNHNV, CDR2 YYDKDF (reference sequence). This CDR3 is built from 13 residues. CDR3 DNA sequence: TGTGCCACCAGCGTTCACAGGTACAATGAGCAGTTCTTC. Residues: CATSVHRYNEQFF.

This chain joins TRBV6-4 and TRBJ1-6; possible D gene TRBD1, 6 bases. Trimming left V 8 bases short and J 4 bases short, with 12 bases between. The germline V gene has CDR1 MRHNA and CDR2 SNTAGT. The CDR3 spans 14 residues. CDR3 in DNA: TGTGCCAGCTCCCGGGACACTTATAATTCACCCCTCCACTTT. Its translation: CASSRDTYNSPLHF.

The CDR3 DNA is TGTGCCAGCACCTACAGGGGGCCGAAGGAAAAACTGTTTTTT. It specifies CASTYRGPKEKLFF. V and J are TRBV19 and TRBJ1-4; 9 positions match TRBD1. Germline V CDR1 and CDR2: LNHDA, SQIVND (reference sequence). CDR3 size: 14 residues. The ends lost 9 bases at V and 8 bases at J; junction bases unmatched: 10. The entire variable domain, with the rest obtained from reference TRBV19 and TRBJ1-4, is as follows: DGGITQSPKYLFRKEGQNVTLSCEQNLNHDAMYWYRQDPGQGLRLIYYSQIVNDFQKGDIAEGYSVSREKKESFPLTVTSAQKNPTAFYLCASTYRGPKEKLFFGSGTQLSVL.